These T cell receptor beta chains were read from a single sample in a study of glioma-infiltrating T cells after dendritic cell vaccination. The method was immunoSEQ multiplex PCR; TCRdb's version includes in-frame clones alone and lacks a portion of them. The repertoire holds approximately 22,000 clones, with approximately 79% as singletons. This specimen consisted of blood, obtained before dendritic cell vaccination. These receptors were collected from a human donor with glioblastoma. The CDR3 runs from the conserved cysteine through the conserved F or W.

cdr3_length j_call v_call cdr3_aa
14 TRBJ1-2 TRBV7-9 CASSLGASNYGYTF
16 TRBJ2-7 TRBV18 CASSPPVGEPTYEQYF
15 TRBJ1-4 TRBV4-3 CASSQESRVGEKLFF
13 TRBJ2-1 TRBV5-4 CASSWGLAPEQFF
15 TRBJ1-2 TRBV15 CATSGTGTGTYGYTF
13 TRBJ1-3 TRBV14 CASSFVTGNTIYF
21 TRBJ2-7 TRBV10-3 CAISETGTSGRAQSGSYEQYF
13 TRBJ2-4 TRBV7-9 CASGEVAKNIQYF
14 TRBJ2-5 TRBV6-4 CASGGTSGRETQYF
14 TRBJ2-3 TRBV5-1 CASSPGGRTDTQYF